What follows are 11 T cell receptor beta chains derived from one specimen sequenced in a study of cytomegalovirus exposure and HLA in healthy donors. With 60 Vbeta and 13 Jbeta primers, the PCR was carried out. Method: immunoSEQ multiplex PCR; TCRdb's copy keeps in-frame clones and lacks some. The sample lists some 120,000 clones, 80% occurring once. Source material: PBMCs. The receptors were gathered from a man in his fifties or sixties in good health and CMV-seronegative.

The V and J genes are TRBV7-9 and TRBJ2-5; a weak D match, TRBD2 (6 bases). Deletions cut 0 bases from V and 3 bases from J, with 8 bases between. The CDR3 covers 14 residues. CDR1 SEHNR and CDR2 FQNEAQ come from the germline V gene (reference sequence). This CDR3 is CASSLASGKETQYF. DNA for the CDR3: TGTGCCAGCAGCTTAGCTAGCGGAAAAGAGACCCAGTACTTC.

This rearrangement joins TRBV7-9 to TRBJ2-2; 7 nucleotides line up with TRBD1. The V gene end was trimmed by 10 bases and the J gene end by 6 bases; junction bases not matched to a gene: 8. The CDR3 has 13 amino acids. Germline assignment: CDR1 SEHNR and CDR2 FQNEAQ (reference sequence). CDR3 DNA: TGTGCCACTCAGACAGGGCGGGCCGGGGAGCTGTTTTTT. This gives the protein CATQTGRAGELFF.

This chain links TRBV7-9 with TRBJ1-1; possible D gene TRBD1, 5 bases. V shed 1 base and J shed 8 bases, with 8 bases lying between them. The germline CDR1 and CDR2 sequences are SEHNR and FQNEAQ (reference sequence). CDR3 length equals 12 residues. The DNA of the CDR3 is TGTGCCAGCAGCTTAGTCAACAGGGAAGCTTTCTTT. This encodes CASSLVNREAFF.

The gene calls are TRBV5-1 and TRBJ2-3, with 7 bases lining up with TRBD2. The germline gives CDR1 SGHRS, CDR2 YFSETQ. The CDR3 contains 17 residues. With V trimmed by 4 bases and J by 0 bases, 11 bases remained unmatched. The CDR3 protein is CASSPGLMGGSTDTQYF. The CDR3 DNA reads as TGCGCCAGCAGCCCCGGACTGATGGGAGGGAGCACAGATACGCAGTATTTT.

This chain connects TRBV30 to TRBJ1-2; D gene uncertain. The CDR3 is 11 amino acids. The ends were cut back, 4 bases at V and 5 bases at J, with 8 bases in the middle. CDR1 and CDR2 from the germline V gene are GTSNPN and SVGIG (reference sequence). The CDR3 reads CAWILDYGYTF. The CDR3 region has the DNA TGTGCCTGGATTCTAGATTATGGCTACACCTTC. The full variable domain, its missing parts supplied by reference TRBV30 and TRBJ1-2, is SQTIHQWPATLVQPVGSPLSLECTVEGTSNPNLYWYRQAAGRGLQLLFYSVGIGQISSEVPQNLSASRPQDRQFILSSKKLLLSDSGFYLCAWILDYGYTFGSGTRLTVV.

The genes are TRBV12-1 and TRBJ1-5; no DNA check was done on the table's D call, TRBD1. TRBV12-1 is a known pseudogene. The CDR3 extends over 16 amino acids. CDR3 DNA sequence: TGTGCCAGCAGCTCCCCGACAGGGTATAGCAATCAGCCCCAGCATTTT. Translation gives CASSSPTGYSNQPQHF.

The chain recombines TRBV4-3 with TRBJ2-3, with a tentative D call TRBD1 (6 bases). Per the germline V gene, CDR1 is LGHNA and CDR2 is YSLEER. The CDR3 covers 17 residues. The germline V and J ends were trimmed by 0 bases and 4 bases, with 17 bases remaining between them. The CDR3 spells CASSQDLGAEGSDTQYF. The CDR3 DNA sequence: TGCGCCAGCAGCCAAGATTTGGGGGCAGAAGGATCAGATACGCAGTATTTT.

The rearrangement uses TRBV4-1 and TRBJ2-1; 8 bases match TRBD2. This CDR3 is built from 15 residues. CDR1 is MGHRA, CDR2 YSYEKL, per germline. Trimming took 0 bases from V and 5 from J; bases not matched to a gene: 3. The chain's CDR3 is CASSQEPGGHNEQFF. For the CDR3, the DNA is TGCGCCAGCAGCCAAGAACCGGGGGGGCACAATGAGCAGTTCTTC.

The gene calls are TRBV30 and TRBJ2-3; 8 nucleotides line up with TRBD2. The J segment lost 2 bases and the V segment lost 0 bases, leaving 4 bases of the junction unmatched. The CDR3 length is 15 residues. Germline V gene sequence: CDR1 GTSNPN, CDR2 SVGIG (reference sequence). CDR3 sequence reads: CAWSVTSGITDTQYF. The CDR3 nucleotides read TGTGCCTGGAGTGTCACTAGCGGAATCACAGATACGCAGTATTTT.

The V gene is TRBV27, the J gene TRBJ1-5, with no clear D. The CDR3 contains 13 residues. Germline CDR1 reads MNHEY; CDR2 reads SMNVEV (reference sequence). Deletions cut 6 bases from V and 5 bases from J, with 11 bases between. The CDR3 is CASRTNSYQPQHF. The CDR3 DNA reads TGTGCCAGCAGGACGAACAGCTATCAGCCCCAGCATTTT.

The chain employs TRBV7-8 and TRBJ2-6; 8 bases fit TRBD2. CDR1 and CDR2 from the germline V gene are SGHVS and FQNEAQ. The V segment lost 8 bases and the J segment 2 bases; nucleotides outside the gene matches: 2. The CDR3 length is 14 residues. This chain's CDR3 is CASSGGAGANVLTF. Here the CDR3 DNA reads TGTGCCAGCTCCGGGGGGGCTGGGGCCAACGTCCTGACTTTC.